Below, 15 T cell receptor beta chains from the same sample are listed, as sequenced in a study of T cell responses to AZD1222 COVID-19 vaccine. This table comes from immunoSEQ multiplex PCR, and its TCRdb copy is limited to in-frame clones, with some not included. The sample shows about 130,000 clones, around 90% of them seen only once. Specimen: peripheral blood, collected on day 0 of AZD1222 vaccination. All receptors come from an adult in good health.

CDR3 loop: CASSTETQYF. The CDR3 nucleotides read TGTGCCAGCAGCACGGAGACCCAGTACTTC. The V and J genes are TRBV21-1 and TRBJ2-5; TRBD2 reflects the table's D call only, with no check against the DNA. TRBV21-1 is a known pseudogene. The CDR3 covers 10 residues.

This clone is a singleton in its sample. The chain joins TRBV6-2 or TRBV6-3 to TRBJ2-1, with 9 bases lining up with TRBD1. The CDR3 consists of 16 residues. The V and J ends lost 4 bases and 9 bases, in that order; junction bases with no gene match: 13. Germline V gene data show CDR1 as MNHEY and CDR2 as SVGEGT. CDR3 in DNA: TGTGCCAGCAGTTCTTTCCGGACAGGGGTATCTGGTGAGCAGTTCTTC. Translating gives CASSSFRTGVSGEQFF.

The chain links TRBV5-1 to TRBJ1-1; 7 nucleotides match TRBD1. This CDR3 is built from 18 residues. V lost 1 base, J lost 3 bases, and 15 bases stayed unmatched. The germline V gene encodes CDR1 SGHRS and CDR2 YFSETQ. CDR3 sequence: CASSLQPQGVSRDTEAFF. CDR3 nucleotide sequence: TGCGCCAGCAGCTTGCAGCCCCAGGGGGTTAGCAGGGACACTGAAGCTTTCTTT.

V is TRBV5-6 and J is TRBJ1-1; 9 nucleotides agree with TRBD1. The CDR3 runs to 16 residues. V lost 4 bases, J lost 0 bases, and 7 bases stayed unmatched. CDR1 and CDR2 from the germline V gene are SGHDT and YYEEEE. The CDR3 coding sequence is TGTGCCAGCAGCCTCGGACAGGGGCGTTTGAACACTGAAGCTTTCTTT. Translation: CASSLGQGRLNTEAFF.

The V gene is TRBV7-9, the J gene TRBJ2-2, with D uncertain. V shed 4 bases and J shed 3 bases, with 3 bases lying between them. CDR3 length: 12 residues. Germline V gene sequence: CDR1 SEHNR, CDR2 FQNEAQ (reference sequence). Here the CDR3 DNA reads TGTGCCAGCAGCTGGGACACCGGGGAGCTGTTTTTT. This sequence encodes CASSWDTGELFF.

The V call is TRBV11-3, the J call TRBJ1-1; D is ambiguous. V was pared by 3 bases and J by 6 bases, with 11 bases between. The CDR3 runs to 13 residues. The V gene's germline CDR1 is SGHNT and CDR2 YENEEA. Written as DNA, the CDR3 is TGTGCCAGCAGCTTTGGCAGGAGCTCTGAAGCTTTCTTT. Translation: CASSFGRSSEAFF.

The V gene is TRBV6-6, the J gene TRBJ1-2; perhaps TRBD1 as D (5 bases). Trimming pared 5 bases from V and 3 bases from J, leaving 10 bases between. CDR3 length equals 13 residues. The germline V gene encodes CDR1 MNHNY and CDR2 SVGAGI (reference sequence). Here the CDR3 reads CASSSRVHYGYTF. Here the CDR3 DNA reads TGTGCCAGCAGTAGCAGGGTGCACTATGGCTACACCTTC.

The chain couples TRBV6-5 to TRBJ2-7; possibly TRBD1 or TRBD2 for D (5 bases each). Trimming took off 7 bases at V and 6 bases at J, with 19 bases between the two ends. Germline V lookup: CDR1 MNHEY, CDR2 SVGAGI. The CDR3 length is 14 residues. The DNA for the CDR3 is TGTGCCAGCAATCCGGGGCAGGGACGCAGCGAGCAGTACTTC. Amino acid sequence: CASNPGQGRSEQYF.

The chain employs TRBV5-6 and TRBJ1-2; D remains unclear. The CDR3 has 13 amino acids. Trimming left V 4 bases short and J 1 base short, with 8 bases between. Germline values: CDR1 SGHDT, CDR2 YYEEEE. The CDR3 DNA reads TGTGCCAGCAGCCCCGCCAATAACTATGGCTACACCTTC. Residues: CASSPANNYGYTF.

The rearrangement joins TRBV5-5 to TRBJ1-5; no reliable D call. The V and J ends lost 4 bases and 0 bases respectively, with 17 bases between them. Germline V lookup: CDR1 SGHKS, CDR2 YYEKEE (reference sequence). The CDR3 is made up of 17 amino acids. The DNA for the CDR3 is TGTGCCAGCAGCCCAGGCGGGCGGCGCTATAGCAATCAGCCCCAGCATTTT. The encoded protein is CASSPGGRRYSNQPQHF.

The chain couples TRBV6-2 or TRBV6-3 to TRBJ1-5; D uncertain. The CDR3 length is 13 residues. Germline loops: CDR1 MNHEY, CDR2 SVGEGT. The V end lost 6 bases, the J end lost 7 bases, and 13 bases lay between the germline ends. CDR3 sequence reads: CASSPRRKQPQHF. CDR3 nucleotide sequence: TGTGCCAGCAGCCCCCGGAGAAAGCAGCCCCAGCATTTT.

The rearrangement links TRBV6-6 to TRBJ1-1, with TRBD1 matching 10 bases. The junction had 8 bases not matched to a gene; V was cut back by 2 bases and J by 5 bases. There are 16 residues in the CDR3. Germline V gives CDR1 MNHNY, CDR2 SVGAGI (reference sequence). The CDR3 reads CASSYPRDRGKTEAFF. The CDR3 DNA follows: TGTGCCAGCAGTTACCCCCGGGACAGGGGCAAGACTGAAGCTTTCTTT.

This sequence joins TRBV30 and TRBJ2-5; 7 nucleotides align to TRBD1. The J segment lost 4 bases and the V segment lost 8 bases, leaving 10 bases of the junction unmatched. The CDR3 length is 13 residues. CDR1 is GTSNPN and CDR2 is SVGIG in the germline V gene (reference sequence). The CDR3 here is CATGDSLRETQYF. DNA of the CDR3: TGTGCCACCGGGGACAGCCTAAGAGAGACCCAGTACTTC.

The chain employs TRBV14 and TRBJ1-1, with D possibly matching TRBD1 (5 bases). The CDR3 extends over 16 amino acids. Deletions cut 2 bases from V and 3 bases from J, with 16 bases between. Germline CDR1 SGHDN, CDR2 FVKESK. In DNA form, the CDR3 reads TGTGCCAGCAGCCAAAAGGGGAGGATGGAGCACACTGAAGCTTTCTTT. Protein product: CASSQKGRMEHTEAFF.

The chain has TRBV28 and TRBJ2-1, with D maybe TRBD2 (7 bases). V lost 5 bases, J lost 7 bases, and 21 bases lay in between. The CDR3 is 16 residues long. Germline V gene lookup returns CDR1 MDHEN and CDR2 SYDVKM. The CDR3 DNA reads as TGTGCCAGCAGTCCCCGTGGGGGGGCTTGGGGAAATGAGCAGTTCTTC. Protein sequence: CASSPRGGAWGNEQFF.